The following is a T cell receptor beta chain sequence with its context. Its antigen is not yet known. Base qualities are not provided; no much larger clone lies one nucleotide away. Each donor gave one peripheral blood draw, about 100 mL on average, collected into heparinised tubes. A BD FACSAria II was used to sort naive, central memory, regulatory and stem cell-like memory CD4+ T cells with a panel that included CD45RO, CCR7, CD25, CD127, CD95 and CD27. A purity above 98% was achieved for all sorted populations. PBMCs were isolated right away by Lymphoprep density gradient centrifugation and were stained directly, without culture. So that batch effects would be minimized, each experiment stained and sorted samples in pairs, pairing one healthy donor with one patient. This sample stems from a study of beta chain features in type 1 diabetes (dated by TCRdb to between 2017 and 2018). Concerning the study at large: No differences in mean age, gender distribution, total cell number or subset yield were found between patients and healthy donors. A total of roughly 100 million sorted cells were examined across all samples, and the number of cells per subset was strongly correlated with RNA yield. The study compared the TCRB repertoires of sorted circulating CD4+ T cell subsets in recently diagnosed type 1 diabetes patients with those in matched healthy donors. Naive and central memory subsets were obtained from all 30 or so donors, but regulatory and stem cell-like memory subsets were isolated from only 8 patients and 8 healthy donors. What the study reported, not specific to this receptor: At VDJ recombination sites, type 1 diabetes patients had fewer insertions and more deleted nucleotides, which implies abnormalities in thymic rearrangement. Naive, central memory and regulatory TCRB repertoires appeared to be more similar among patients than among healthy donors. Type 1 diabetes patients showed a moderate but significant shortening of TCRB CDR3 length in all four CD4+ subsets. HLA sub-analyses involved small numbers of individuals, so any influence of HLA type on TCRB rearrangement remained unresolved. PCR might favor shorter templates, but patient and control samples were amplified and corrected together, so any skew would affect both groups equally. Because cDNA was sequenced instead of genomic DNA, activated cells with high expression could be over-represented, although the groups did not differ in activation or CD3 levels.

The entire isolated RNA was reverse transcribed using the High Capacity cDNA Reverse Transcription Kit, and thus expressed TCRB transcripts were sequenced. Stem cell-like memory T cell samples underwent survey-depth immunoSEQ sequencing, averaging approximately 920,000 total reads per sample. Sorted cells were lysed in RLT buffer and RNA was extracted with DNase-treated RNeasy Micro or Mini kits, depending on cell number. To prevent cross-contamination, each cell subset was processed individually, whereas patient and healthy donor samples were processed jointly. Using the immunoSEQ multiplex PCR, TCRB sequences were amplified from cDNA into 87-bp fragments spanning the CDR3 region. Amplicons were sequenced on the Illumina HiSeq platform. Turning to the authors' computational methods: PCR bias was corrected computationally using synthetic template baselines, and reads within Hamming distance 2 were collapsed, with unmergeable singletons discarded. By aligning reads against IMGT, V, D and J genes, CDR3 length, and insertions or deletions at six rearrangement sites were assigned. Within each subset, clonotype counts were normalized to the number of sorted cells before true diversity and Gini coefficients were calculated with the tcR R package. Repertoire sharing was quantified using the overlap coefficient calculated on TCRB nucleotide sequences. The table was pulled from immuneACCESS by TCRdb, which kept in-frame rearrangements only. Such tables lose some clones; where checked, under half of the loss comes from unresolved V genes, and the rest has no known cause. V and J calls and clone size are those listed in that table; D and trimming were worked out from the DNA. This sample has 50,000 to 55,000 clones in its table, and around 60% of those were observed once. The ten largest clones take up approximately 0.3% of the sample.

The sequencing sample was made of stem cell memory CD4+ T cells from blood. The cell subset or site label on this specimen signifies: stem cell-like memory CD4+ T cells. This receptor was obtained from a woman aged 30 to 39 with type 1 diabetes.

The DNA sequence is TGTGCCAGCTCACCCGAACCTACAGGGGGCTCTGGCTACACCTTC. Translation gives CASSPEPTGGSGYTF. This chain is built from TRBV18 and TRBJ1-2, and TRBD1 aligns with 9 junction nucleotides. V is cut back by 3 bases and J by 7 bases, with 9 bases in the junction unmatched. According to the germline V gene, CDR1 reads KGHSH and CDR2 reads LQKENI. The CDR3 sequence holds 15 residues, the cysteine and phenylalanine included. Only the CDR3 DNA stays, 45 bases, in frame from base 1. The CDR3 plus the reference TRBV18 and TRBJ1-2 genes for the other parts give the full variable domain: NAGVMQNPRHLVRRRGQEARLRCSPMKGHSHVYWYRQLPEEGLKFMVYLQKENIIDESGMPKERFSAEFPKEGPSILRIQQVVRGDSAAYFCASSPEPTGGSGYTFGSGTRLTVV.